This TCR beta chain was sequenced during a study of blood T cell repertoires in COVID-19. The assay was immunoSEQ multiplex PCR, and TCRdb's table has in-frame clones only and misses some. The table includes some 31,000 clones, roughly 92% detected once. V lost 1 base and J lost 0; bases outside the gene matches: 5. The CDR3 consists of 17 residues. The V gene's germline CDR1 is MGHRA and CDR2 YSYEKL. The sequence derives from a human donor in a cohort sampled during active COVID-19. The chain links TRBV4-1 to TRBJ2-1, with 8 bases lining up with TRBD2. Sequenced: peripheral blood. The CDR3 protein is CASSQGTGGSSYNEQFF. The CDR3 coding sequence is TGCGCCAGCAGCCAAGGTACGGGAGGGAGCTCCTACAATGAGCAGTTCTTC.